This T cell receptor beta chain was obtained from a study of blood T cell repertoires in COVID-19. Across the study: Samples of COVID-19 (acute and convalescent) were obtained from the United States, Italy and Spain. Sources were T cells, B-cell-depleted T cells, or PBMCs; the material itself was cDNA or gDNA.

Original data processing: Estimates of nucleated cell counts were drawn from the amplification of reference gene primers. The assay was immunoSEQ multiplex PCR, and TCRdb's table has in-frame clones only and misses some. Clone size and the V and J calls come from that table; the DNA yielded D and trimming. The table lists 310,000 or so clones, roughly 90% of them singletons, with roughly 4.1% in the top ten. CDR1 SNHLY and CDR2 FYNNEI come from the germline V gene. The CDR3 runs 15 residues. The V end was cut by 3 bases, the J end by 6 bases, with 15 bases between. The rearrangement joins TRBV2 to TRBJ1-5, with D perhaps TRBD1 (6 bases). This TCR was recovered from a woman between 50 and 59 years old with active or convalescent COVID-19. Sequenced: peripheral blood. The CDR3 DNA sequence: TGTGCCAGCAGTGAGTTAACAGGGCATGTTCAGCCCCAGCATTTT. Protein: CASSELTGHVQPQHF.